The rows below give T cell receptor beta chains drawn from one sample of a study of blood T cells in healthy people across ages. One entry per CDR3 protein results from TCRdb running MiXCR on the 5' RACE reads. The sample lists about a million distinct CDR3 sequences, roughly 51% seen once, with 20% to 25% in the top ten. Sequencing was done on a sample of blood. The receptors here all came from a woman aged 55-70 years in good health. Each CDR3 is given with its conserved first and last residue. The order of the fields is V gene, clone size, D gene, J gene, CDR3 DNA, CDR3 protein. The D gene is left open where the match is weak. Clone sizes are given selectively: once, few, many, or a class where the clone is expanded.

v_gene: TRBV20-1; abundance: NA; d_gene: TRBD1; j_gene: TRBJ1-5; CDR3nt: TGCAGTGCTAGAGATGCGGGACAGGCTAATCAGCCCCAGCATTTT; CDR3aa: CSARDAGQANQPQHF
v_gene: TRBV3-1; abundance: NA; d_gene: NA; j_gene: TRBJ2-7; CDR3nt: TGTGCCAGCAGCCTCCGGACCTACCTAGGGAACGAGCAGTACTTC; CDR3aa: CASSLRTYLGNEQYF
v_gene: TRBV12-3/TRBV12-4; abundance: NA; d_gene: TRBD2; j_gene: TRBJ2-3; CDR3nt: TGTGCCAGCAGTTTTGTCAGCGGGAAAGATACGCAGTATTTT; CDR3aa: CASSFVSGKDTQYF
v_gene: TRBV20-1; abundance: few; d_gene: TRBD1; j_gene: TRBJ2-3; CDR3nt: TGCAGTGCTAGAGATACAGGGGAAGGGCAGTATTTT; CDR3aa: CSARDTGEGQYF
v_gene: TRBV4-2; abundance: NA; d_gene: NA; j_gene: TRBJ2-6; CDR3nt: TGTGCCAGCAGCCGGACGGGGGCTCCTGGGGCCAACGTCCTGACTTTC; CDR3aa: CASSRTGAPGANVLTF
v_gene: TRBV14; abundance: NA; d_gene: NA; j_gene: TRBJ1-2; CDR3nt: TGTGCCAGCAGCCAAGATTTTGGGTGGGGACCGGCTAACTATGGCTACACCTTC; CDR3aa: CASSQDFGWGPANYGYTF
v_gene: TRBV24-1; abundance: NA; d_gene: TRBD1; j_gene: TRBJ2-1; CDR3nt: TGTGCCGTCTGCCGGGACAGGTTATACAATGAGCAGTTCTTC; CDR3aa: CAVCRDRLYNEQFF
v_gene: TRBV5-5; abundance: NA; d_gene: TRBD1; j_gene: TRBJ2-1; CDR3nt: TGTGCCAGCACTTACCGGGACAGGGAGGTCGATGAGCAGTTCTTC; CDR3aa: CASTYRDREVDEQFF
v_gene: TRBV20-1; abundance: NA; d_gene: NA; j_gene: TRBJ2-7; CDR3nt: TGCAGTGCTAGCCAGACCGCCTACGAGCAGTACTTC; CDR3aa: CSASQTAYEQYF
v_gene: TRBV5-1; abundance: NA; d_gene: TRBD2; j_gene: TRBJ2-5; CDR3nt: TGCGCCAGCAGCATTGCCCCCGGGACTAGCGGGAGGAGTCTACAAGAGACCCAGTACTTC; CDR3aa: CASSIAPGTSGRSLQETQYF
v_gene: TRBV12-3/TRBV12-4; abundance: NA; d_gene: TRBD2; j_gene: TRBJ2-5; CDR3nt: TGTGCCAGCAGTTTACTGGGCGGGAGGGCCCAAGAGACCCAGTACTTC; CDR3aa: CASSLLGGRAQETQYF
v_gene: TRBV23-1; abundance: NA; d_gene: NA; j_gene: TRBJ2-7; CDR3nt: TGCGCCAGCAGTCATTGCGGGGACTACGAGCAGTACTTC; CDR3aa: CASSHCGDYEQYF
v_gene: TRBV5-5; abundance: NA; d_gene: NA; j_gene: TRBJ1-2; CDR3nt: TGTGCCAGCAGCTTTGGGGTCCCCACGGGCTTCTATGGCTACACCTTC; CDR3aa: CASSFGVPTGFYGYTF
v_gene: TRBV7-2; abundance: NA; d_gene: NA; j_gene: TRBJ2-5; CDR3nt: TGTGCCAGCAGCTTAAACCCGGAAGAGACCCAGTACTTC; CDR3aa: CASSLNPEETQYF
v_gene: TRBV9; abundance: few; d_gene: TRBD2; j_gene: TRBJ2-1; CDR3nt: TGTGCCAGCAGCCCCTCCGGGACTAGCCTATACAATGAGCAGTTCTTC; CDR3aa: CASSPSGTSLYNEQFF
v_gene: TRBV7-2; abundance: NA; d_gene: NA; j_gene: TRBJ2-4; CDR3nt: TGTGCCAGCAGCTACCGTCGGGGCAGGGACAAAAACATTCAGTACTTC; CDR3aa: CASSYRRGRDKNIQYF
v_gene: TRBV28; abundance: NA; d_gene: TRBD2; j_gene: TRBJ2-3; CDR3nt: TGTGCCAGCAGTTGGGCTAGCGGGATCACACAAGATACGCAGTATTTT; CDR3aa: CASSWASGITQDTQYF
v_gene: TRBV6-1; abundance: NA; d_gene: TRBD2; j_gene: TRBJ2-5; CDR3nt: TGTGCCAGCAAAGGGCTAGCGGGAGCACCAGAGACCCAGTACTTC; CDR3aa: CASKGLAGAPETQYF
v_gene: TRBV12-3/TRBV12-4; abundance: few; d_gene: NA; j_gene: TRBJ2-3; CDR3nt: TGTGCCAGCACCGGGGGGCGCACAGATACGCAGTATTTT; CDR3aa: CASTGGRTDTQYF
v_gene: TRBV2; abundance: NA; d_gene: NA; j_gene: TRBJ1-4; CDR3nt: TGTGCCAGCAGTGAACGGGTAGTCAATGAAAAACTGTTTTTT; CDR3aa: CASSERVVNEKLFF
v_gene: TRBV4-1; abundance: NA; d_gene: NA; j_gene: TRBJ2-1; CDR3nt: TGCGCCAGCAGCCAACCCATGGGGCGGAAGTCCAGGGATGAGCAGTTCTTC; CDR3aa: CASSQPMGRKSRDEQFF
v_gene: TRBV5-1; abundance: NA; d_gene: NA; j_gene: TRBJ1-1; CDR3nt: TGCGCCAGCAGCCCGGACGGGGGGCAAACTGAAGCTTTCTTT; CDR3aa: CASSPDGGQTEAFF
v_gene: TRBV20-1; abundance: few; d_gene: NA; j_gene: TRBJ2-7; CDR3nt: TGCAGTGCCAAGTCGGGACTCGGATCAAGGGAGCAGTACTTC; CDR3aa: CSAKSGLGSREQYF
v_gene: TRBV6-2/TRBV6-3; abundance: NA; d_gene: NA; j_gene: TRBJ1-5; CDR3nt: TGTGCCAGCAGTTGGCGACAGCCTAGCAATCAGCCCCAGCATTTT; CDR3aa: CASSWRQPSNQPQHF
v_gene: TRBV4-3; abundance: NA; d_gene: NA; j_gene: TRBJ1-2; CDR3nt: TGCGCCAGCAGCCAAAGGGCGGCAGGGGAAGGTGGCTACACCTTC; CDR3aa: CASSQRAAGEGGYTF
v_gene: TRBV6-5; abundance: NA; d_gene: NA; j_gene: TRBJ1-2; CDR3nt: TGTGCCAGCAGTGCTCTGGAGGTGGGTGGCTACACCTTC; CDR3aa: CASSALEVGGYTF
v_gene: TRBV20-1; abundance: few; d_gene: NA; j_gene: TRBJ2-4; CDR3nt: TGCAGTGCTACTCGGTTGCACATTTCTTTAGCCAAAAACATTCAGTACTTC; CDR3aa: CSATRLHISLAKNIQYF
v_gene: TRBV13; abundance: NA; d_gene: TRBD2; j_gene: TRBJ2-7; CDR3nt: TGTGCCAGCAGCTCCCCGGGACTAGGGGGCTACGAGCAGTACTTC; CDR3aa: CASSSPGLGGYEQYF
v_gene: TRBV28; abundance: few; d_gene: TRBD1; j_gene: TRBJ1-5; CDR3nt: TGTGCCAGCAGACAGGGGGGCAATCAGCCCCAGCATTTT; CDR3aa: CASRQGGNQPQHF
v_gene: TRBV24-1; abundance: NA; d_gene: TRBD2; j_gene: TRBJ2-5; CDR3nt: TGTGCCACCAGTGATCCGGGGACTAGCGGAGAGACCCAGTACTTC; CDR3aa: CATSDPGTSGETQYF
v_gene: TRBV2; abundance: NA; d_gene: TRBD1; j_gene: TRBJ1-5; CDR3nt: TGTGCCAGCAGGCAGGGGGTCCGCAATCAGCCCCAGCATTTT; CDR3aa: CASRQGVRNQPQHF
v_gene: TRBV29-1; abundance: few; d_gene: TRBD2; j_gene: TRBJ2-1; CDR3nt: TGCAGCGCCGGCGGGGGGACCTACAATGAGCAGTTCTTC; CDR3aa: CSAGGGTYNEQFF
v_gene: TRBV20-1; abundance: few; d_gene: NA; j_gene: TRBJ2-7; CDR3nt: TGCAGTGCTAGGGGTCCCCCAGGGATTTACTCCTACGAGCAGTACTTC; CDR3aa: CSARGPPGIYSYEQYF
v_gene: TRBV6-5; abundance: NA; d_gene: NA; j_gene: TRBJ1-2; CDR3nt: TGTGCCAGCAGTTACACAGGGATGGCTAACTATGGCTACACCTTC; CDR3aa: CASSYTGMANYGYTF
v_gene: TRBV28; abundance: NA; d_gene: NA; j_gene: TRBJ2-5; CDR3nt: TGTGCCAGCAGTTTGGAACTAGTGGCCACTCAAGAGACCCAGTACTTC; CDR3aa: CASSLELVATQETQYF
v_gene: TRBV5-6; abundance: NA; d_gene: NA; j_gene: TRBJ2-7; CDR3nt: TGTGCCAGCAGCTTGCGAGCCCAGAGCTCCTACGAGCAGTACTTC; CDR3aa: CASSLRAQSSYEQYF
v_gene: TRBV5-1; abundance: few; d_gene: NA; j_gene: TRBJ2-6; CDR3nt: TGCGCCAGCAGCTTGATAATAGCTCGTGGGGCCAACGTCCTGACTTTC; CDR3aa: CASSLIIARGANVLTF
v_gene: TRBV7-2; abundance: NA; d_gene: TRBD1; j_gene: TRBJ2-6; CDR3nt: TGTGCCAGCAGCTTCCCTGGGACAGGGGGCGGCGTCCTGACTTTC; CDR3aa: CASSFPGTGGGVLTF
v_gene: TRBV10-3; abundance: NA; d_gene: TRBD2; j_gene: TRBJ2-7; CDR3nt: TGTGCCATCGCGCCTAGCGGAGGCTACTACGAGCAGTACTTC; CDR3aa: CAIAPSGGYYEQYF
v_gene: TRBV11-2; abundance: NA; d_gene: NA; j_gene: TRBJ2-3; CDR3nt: TGTGCCAGCAGCTTGCAGGGGGAGGCACAGCATACGCAGTATTTT; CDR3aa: CASSLQGEAQHTQYF
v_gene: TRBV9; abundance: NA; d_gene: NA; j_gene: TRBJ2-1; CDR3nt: TGTGCCAGCAGCGTCATAATCGAGGTCGGCGGGAACAATGAGCAGTTCTTC; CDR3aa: CASSVIIEVGGNNEQFF
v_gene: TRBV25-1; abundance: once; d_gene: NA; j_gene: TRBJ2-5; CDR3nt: TGTGCCAGCAGTCCCAGTGTTCGATGGGGTGAGCAGTACTTC; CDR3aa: CASSPSVRWGEQYF
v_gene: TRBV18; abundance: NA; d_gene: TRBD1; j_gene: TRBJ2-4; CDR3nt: TGTGCCAGCTCACCTCAGGGACAGGGAAACATTCAGTACTTC; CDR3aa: CASSPQGQGNIQYF
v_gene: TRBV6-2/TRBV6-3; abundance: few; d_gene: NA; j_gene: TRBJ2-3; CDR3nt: TGTGCCAGCAACCACGCAGGTTTTTACTCCACAGATACGCAGTATTTT; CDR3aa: CASNHAGFYSTDTQYF
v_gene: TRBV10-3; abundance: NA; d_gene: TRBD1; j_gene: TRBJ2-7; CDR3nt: TGTGCCATCAGACCGGGACAGGGTAATAAAGAGCAGTACTTC; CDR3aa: CAIRPGQGNKEQYF
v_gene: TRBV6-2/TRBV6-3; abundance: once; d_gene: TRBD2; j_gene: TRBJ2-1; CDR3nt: TGTGCCAGCAGTTACTCAAAGCGGGAGGGGGGAAATGAGCAGTTCTTC; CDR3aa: CASSYSKREGGNEQFF
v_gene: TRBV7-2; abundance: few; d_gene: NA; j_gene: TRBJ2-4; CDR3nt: TGTGCCAGCAGCTTTGTGTTAGGGGGAGACGATGAGCAGTACTTC; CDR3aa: CASSFVLGGDDEQYF
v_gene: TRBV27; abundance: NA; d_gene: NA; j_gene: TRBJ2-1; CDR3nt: TGTGCCAGCAGTTTGACGCGGGCCAACAATGAGCAGTTCTTC; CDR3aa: CASSLTRANNEQFF
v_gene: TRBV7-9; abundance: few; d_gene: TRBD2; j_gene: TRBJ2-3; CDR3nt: TGTGCCAGCAGCTACTGGACTAGCGGACTGACAGATACGCAGTATTTT; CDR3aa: CASSYWTSGLTDTQYF
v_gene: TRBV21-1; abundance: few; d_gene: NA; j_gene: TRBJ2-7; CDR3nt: TGTGCCGGGCCGGACAGACCCTCCTACGAGCAGTACTTC; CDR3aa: CAGPDRPSYEQYF
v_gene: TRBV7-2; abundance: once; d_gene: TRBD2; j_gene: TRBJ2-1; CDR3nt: TGTGCCAGCAGCCGAGGACTAGCGGGAACGAATGAGCAGTTCTTC; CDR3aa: CASSRGLAGTNEQFF
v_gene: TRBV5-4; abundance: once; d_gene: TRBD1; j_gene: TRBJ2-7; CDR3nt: TGTGCCAGCAGCCCCGGCCACAGGGGATCCCCTACCGAGCAGTACTTC; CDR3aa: CASSPGHRGSPTEQYF